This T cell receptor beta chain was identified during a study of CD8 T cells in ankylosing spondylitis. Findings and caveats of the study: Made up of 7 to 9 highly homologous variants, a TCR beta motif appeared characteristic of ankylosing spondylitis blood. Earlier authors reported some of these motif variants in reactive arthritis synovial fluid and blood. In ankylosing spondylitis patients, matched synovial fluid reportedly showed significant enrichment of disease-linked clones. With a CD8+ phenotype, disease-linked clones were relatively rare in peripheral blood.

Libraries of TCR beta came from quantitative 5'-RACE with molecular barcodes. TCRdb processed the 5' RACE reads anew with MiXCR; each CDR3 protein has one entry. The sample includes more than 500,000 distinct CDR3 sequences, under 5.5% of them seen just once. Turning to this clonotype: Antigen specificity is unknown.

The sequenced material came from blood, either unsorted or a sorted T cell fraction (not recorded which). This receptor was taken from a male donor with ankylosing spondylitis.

Here the CDR3 DNA reads TGTGCCAGCAGTTACGACTGGACAGGGAACCAGCCCCAGCATTTT. This gives the protein CASSYDWTGNQPQHF. V usage is TRBV6-5 and J usage is TRBJ1-5; 8 nucleotides agree with TRBD1. Per the germline V gene, CDR1 is MNHEY and CDR2 is SVGAGI. CDR3 length: 15 residues. The J segment lost 7 bases and the V segment lost 2 bases, leaving 7 bases of the junction unmatched.